One and the same sample provided the 27 T cell receptor beta chains below, sequenced in a study of cytomegalovirus exposure and HLA in healthy donors. Primers included in the PCR were 60 Vbeta and 13 Jbeta primers. Profiling relied on immunoSEQ multiplex PCR, and the TCRdb table lists in-frame clones only, not all of them. The sample consists of about 70,000 clones, 86% of them appearing once. Source material: PBMCs. Receptor source: a young woman in good health and CMV-seronegative.

The rearrangement uses TRBV30 and TRBJ1-1; 11 bases align to TRBD1. The J segment lost 5 bases and the V segment lost 3 bases, leaving 11 bases of the junction unmatched. Germline values: CDR1 GTSNPN, CDR2 SVGIG (reference sequence). The CDR3 spans 16 residues. The CDR3 loop reads CAWRRWDRGSSTEAFF. The DNA of the CDR3 is TGTGCCTGGAGGAGGTGGGACAGGGGGAGTTCTACTGAAGCTTTCTTT.

This chain connects TRBV27 to TRBJ2-3, with 7 bases fitting TRBD2. There are 14 residues in the CDR3. Unmatched junction bases numbered 4, after V lost 5 bases and J lost 2 bases. Germline-derived CDR1 and CDR2 are MNHEY and SMNVEV (reference sequence). CDR3 sequence (DNA): TGTGCCAGCAGTCCCACTAGCGACACAGATACGCAGTATTTT. Translated: CASSPTSDTDTQYF.

Written as DNA, the CDR3 is TGTGCCAGCAGCTACCGCGGGGGGGCCTATGGCTACACCTTC. It is translated as CASSYRGGAYGYTF. The rearrangement joins TRBV5-6 to TRBJ1-2, with D tentatively TRBD1 (6 bases). V lost 3 bases and J 4 bases, leaving 13 bases between the germline ends. This CDR3 region has 14 residues. Germline V gene data show CDR1 as SGHDT and CDR2 as YYEEEE.

This clone has a single count. CDR3 sequence: CASSENWLAGVSEQFF. CDR3 nucleotides: TGTGCCAGCAGTGAAAACTGGCTAGCGGGAGTCTCTGAGCAGTTCTTC. This chain uses TRBV2 with TRBJ2-1; 10 nucleotides agree with TRBD2. Germline V CDR1 and CDR2: SNHLY, FYNNEI. This CDR3 spans 16 amino acids. V shed 2 bases and J 9 bases; nucleotides not matched to a gene: 10. The full variable domain, in which reference TRBV2 and TRBJ2-1 provide the parts outside the CDR3, is EPEVTQTPSHQVTQMGQEVILRCVPISNHLYFYWYRQILGQKVEFLVSFYNNEISEKSEIFDDQFSVERPDGSNFTLKIRSTKLEDSAMYFCASSENWLAGVSEQFFGPGTRLTVL.

This chain joins TRBV6-1 and TRBJ2-5; TRBD2 matches 12 bases. Germline lookup yields CDR1 MNHNS and CDR2 SASEGT. Unmatched junction bases numbered 5, after V lost 7 bases and J lost 5 bases. The CDR3 totals 14 residues. DNA for the CDR3: TGTGCCAGCACTAGCGGGAGGGCCTCCGAGACCCAGTACTTC. Protein sequence: CASTSGRASETQYF.

In its sample, this clone was seen once. The genes are TRBV6-4 and TRBJ2-1; no firm D call. Germline V gives CDR1 MRHNA, CDR2 SNTAGT. The CDR3 runs to 12 residues. Deletions cut 2 bases from V and 13 bases from J, with 12 bases between. The CDR3 nucleotides are TGTGCCAGCAGTGACCCCCTAGTGGGTCAGTTCTTC. This translates into CASSDPLVGQFF.

The chain uses TRBV5-1 and TRBJ2-7; 11 nucleotides agree with TRBD2. Germline assignment: CDR1 SGHRS and CDR2 YFSETQ. This CDR3 contains 15 residues. The V segment lost 4 bases and the J segment 0 bases; nucleotides outside the gene matches: 3. The CDR3: CASSPGLAGSYEQYF. CDR3 sequence (DNA): TGCGCCAGCAGCCCCGGACTAGCGGGCTCCTACGAGCAGTACTTC.

The rearrangement uses TRBV14 and TRBJ2-7, with TRBD1 matching over 7 bases. CDR3 size: 14 residues. Germline CDR1 and CDR2: SGHDN and FVKESK. The V and J ends lost 4 bases and 1 base, in that order; junction bases with no gene match: 4. CDR3 residues: CASSLRDRSYEQYF. The CDR3 DNA reads as TGTGCCAGCAGCCTCCGGGACAGATCCTACGAGCAGTACTTC.

The chain carries TRBV28 and TRBJ1-3; possible D gene TRBD1, 5 bases. The germline V gene has CDR1 MDHEN and CDR2 SYDVKM. V was clipped by 5 bases and J by 0 bases, with 8 bases between them. CDR3 length: 14 residues. CDR3 in amino acids: CASSRTRSGNTIYF. CDR3 bases: TGTGCCAGCAGTCGGACACGCTCTGGAAACACCATATATTTT.

As for this clone: A junction boundary mismatches the germline segment, possibly from a read error. This sequence joins TRBV28 and TRBJ2-1; 8 nucleotides agree with TRBD1. The CDR3 consists of 14 residues. Germline CDR1 and CDR2: MDHEN and SYDVKM. Written as DNA, the CDR3 is TGTGCCACCCAGGGGGCAGGCTCCTACAATGAGCAGCTCTTC. The encoded protein is CATQGAGSYNEQLF.

On this clone: At one of its ends the junction is not consistent with the germline gene, which may arise from a read error. The J gene is TRBJ2-7, the V gene TRBV7-9; tentative D call: TRBD2 (6 bases). Germline V lookup: CDR1 SEHNR, CDR2 FQNEAQ (reference sequence). There are 12 residues in the CDR3. CDR3 nucleotide sequence: TGTTCCAGCAACTCGGGGGATGCCGAGCAGTACTTC. Its translation is CSSNSGDAEQYF.

The V call is TRBV6-6, the J call TRBJ1-5; TRBD1 is a possible D gene (6 bases). The CDR3 length is 16 residues. Germline loops: CDR1 MNHNY, CDR2 SVGAGI (reference sequence). Trimming took 0 bases from V and 3 from J, leaving 12 bases between them. CDR3 residues: CASSYSAGAVNQPQHF. The DNA for the CDR3 is TGTGCCAGCAGTTACTCGGCAGGGGCGGTCAATCAGCCCCAGCATTTT.

This chain connects TRBV6-1 to TRBJ2-2; tentative D call: TRBD1 (5 bases). The CDR3 loop spans 14 amino acids. In germline, CDR1 is MNHNS, CDR2 SASEGT. V gave up 6 bases and J gave up 4 bases, with 12 bases separating them. The CDR3 DNA reads as TGTGCCAGCAGGGTCCAGGGATCCACCGGGGAGCTGTTTTTT. Encoded protein: CASRVQGSTGELFF.

J is TRBJ1-5 and V is TRBV2; TRBD1 is a possible D gene (6 bases). Germline V gives CDR1 SNHLY, CDR2 FYNNEI. V lost 3 bases and J lost 1, with 10 bases in between. This CDR3 has 15 amino acids. CDR3 amino acids: CASSEGQGSNQPQHF. The CDR3 nucleotides are TGTGCCAGCAGTGAGGGCCAGGGGAGCAATCAGCCCCAGCATTTT. Combining the CDR3 with reference TRBV2 and TRBJ1-5 gives the whole variable domain EPEVTQTPSHQVTQMGQEVILRCVPISNHLYFYWYRQILGQKVEFLVSFYNNEISEKSEIFDDQFSVERPDGSNFTLKIRSTKLEDSAMYFCASSEGQGSNQPQHFGDGTRLSIL.

The chain employs TRBV4-2 and TRBJ1-2, with a weak D call TRBD1 (5 bases). Looked up from germline, CDR1 is LGHNA and CDR2 is YNFKEQ. There are 15 residues in the CDR3. V lost 3 bases and J lost 3, with 14 bases in between. This CDR3 reads CASSHPPPGDYGYTF. The DNA of the CDR3 is TGTGCCAGCAGCCATCCTCCCCCGGGGGACTATGGCTACACCTTC.

The V and J genes are TRBV21-1 and TRBJ2-7; TRBD1 reflects the table's D call only, with no check against the DNA. TRBV21-1 is given as a pseudogene. The CDR3 length is 17 residues. The CDR3 protein is CASSADYPGVTRTEQYF. The DNA of the CDR3 is TGTGCCAGCAGCGCAGATTACCCAGGGGTCACGAGGACCGAGCAGTACTTC.

The chain uses TRBV5-4 and TRBJ2-7; TRBD2 aligns across 9 bases. With 4 bases clipped from V and 4 bases from J, the junction kept 9 bases outside the gene matches. Germline-derived CDR1 and CDR2 are SGHNT and YYREEE (reference sequence). This CDR3 is built from 15 residues. CDR3 loop: CASSPRLAGLYEQYF. The CDR3 region has the DNA TGTGCCAGCAGCCCTCGGCTAGCGGGACTATACGAGCAGTACTTC.

The rearrangement links TRBV28 to TRBJ1-1; D uncertain. Germline values: CDR1 MDHEN, CDR2 SYDVKM. CDR3 length: 14 residues. Trimming left V 3 bases short and J 1 base short, with 9 bases between. The CDR3 sequence is CASSLEVWNTEAFF. The CDR3 nucleotides are TGTGCCAGCAGTTTGGAGGTTTGGAACACTGAAGCTTTCTTT.

V is TRBV9 and J is TRBJ1-1; TRBD1 is a possible D gene (5 bases). The V gene's germline CDR1 is SGDLS and CDR2 YYNGEE. The CDR3 consists of 14 residues. Trimming took 3 bases from V and 0 from J, leaving 9 bases between them. CDR3 nucleotide sequence: TGTGCCAGCAGCGCATCAGGGCTGAACACTGAAGCTTTCTTT. Translation: CASSASGLNTEAFF. Using reference TRBV9 and TRBJ1-1 for the parts outside the CDR3, the full variable domain is DSGVTQTPKHLITATGQRVTLRCSPRSGDLSVYWYQQSLDQGLQFLIQYYNGEERAKGNILERFSAQQFPDLHSELNLSSLELGDSALYFCASSASGLNTEAFFGQGTRLTVV.

The gene calls are TRBV28 and TRBJ2-5; 9 nucleotides agree with TRBD1. The end of the DNA fits TRBJ2-7 better, so the J call may be wrong. CDR3 length: 15 residues. CDR1 is MDHEN and CDR2 is SYDVKM in the germline V gene. CDR3 residues: CASSPSGQGAYEQYF. The DNA of the CDR3 is TGTGCCAGCAGTCCATCGGGACAGGGCGCCTACGAGCAGTACTTC.

This clone was recorded once. This rearrangement joins TRBV5-1 to TRBJ2-5; D might be TRBD1 (6 bases). Germline CDR1 SGHRS, CDR2 YFSETQ. The CDR3 contains 14 residues. V lost 4 bases and J 1 base, leaving 11 bases between the germline ends. The CDR3: CASSDGQIQETQYF. For the CDR3, the DNA is TGCGCCAGCAGCGACGGACAGATCCAAGAGACCCAGTACTTC.

This clone was observed once. The chain joins TRBV14 to TRBJ1-1; D unresolved. The CDR3 has 17 residues. Between the trimmed V and J ends, which lost 0 bases and 2 bases, there was a span of 16 bases. The germline gives CDR1 SGHDN, CDR2 FVKESK. The CDR3 is CASSQDKRWTGNTEAFF. CDR3 coding DNA: TGTGCCAGCAGCCAAGACAAAAGGTGGACGGGAAACACTGAAGCTTTCTTT.

The chain is built from TRBV28 and TRBJ2-3, with TRBD2 as a possible D gene (5 bases). The CDR3 contains 15 residues. Germline V gene data show CDR1 as MDHEN and CDR2 as SYDVKM. Between the trimmed V and J ends, which lost 1 base and 4 bases, there was a span of 12 bases. The CDR3 nucleotides are TGTGCCAGCAGTTTATTCGGGATAGAGGCAGATACGCAGTATTTT. Translating it yields CASSLFGIEADTQYF.

A single count supports this clone. The chain joins TRBV29-1 to TRBJ2-1, with a tentative D call TRBD2 (5 bases). The CDR3 totals 14 residues. V was clipped by 3 bases and J by 7 bases, with 16 bases between them. Per germline, CDR1 SQVTM and CDR2 ANQGSEA. The CDR3 region has the DNA TGCAGCGTTGAGCCGAATCCGGGGTCGAATGAGCAGTTCTTC. Amino acids: CSVEPNPGSNEQFF.

The chain employs TRBV7-2 and TRBJ1-1; 10 bases map to TRBD1. This CDR3 spans 17 amino acids. Germline CDR1 reads SGHTA; CDR2 reads FQGNSA. Trimming took 5 bases from V and 3 from J; bases not matched to a gene: 12. The CDR3 DNA reads TGTGCCAGCAGCCCCGGACAGGGGGTGATCAGTGACACTGAAGCTTTCTTT. The encoded protein is CASSPGQGVISDTEAFF. The entire variable domain, with the rest obtained from reference TRBV7-2 and TRBJ1-1, is as follows: GAGVSQSPSNKVTEKGKDVELRCDPISGHTALYWYRQSLGQGLEFLIYFQGNSAPDKSGLPSDRFSAERTGGSVSTLTIQRTQQEDSAVYLCASSPGQGVISDTEAFFGQGTRLTVV.

This chain uses TRBV28 with TRBJ2-1, with 7 bases identical to TRBD1. The CDR3 is 16 amino acids. The V gene end was trimmed by 6 bases and the J gene end by 0 bases; junction bases not matched to a gene: 8. The germline CDR1 and CDR2 sequences are MDHEN and SYDVKM. The CDR3 is CASSMPTGYSYNEQFF. The CDR3 DNA sequence: TGTGCCAGCAGCATGCCGACAGGGTACTCCTACAATGAGCAGTTCTTC.

The V and J genes are TRBV19 and TRBJ1-2; no clear D gene. V was pared by 5 bases and J by 3 bases, with 16 bases between. Germline V gene lookup returns CDR1 LNHDA and CDR2 SQIVND (reference sequence). This CDR3 comprises 15 residues. The CDR3: CASSVRQVQDYGYTF. Written as DNA, the CDR3 is TGTGCCAGTAGTGTCCGTCAGGTCCAGGACTATGGCTACACCTTC.